These 6 T cell receptor beta chains came from one sample sequenced in a study of Graves' ophthalmopathy and Graves' hyperthyroidism. RNA transcripts provided the template for amplifying TCR beta CDR3 regions. HTBI-primed RT-PCR formed the first round, and a multiplex PCR formed the second. One entry per CDR3 protein, called by TCRdb with MiXCR from the multiplex PCR reads. This table holds hundreds of thousands of distinct CDR3 sequences, 15% to 19% found once. The material sequenced was peripheral blood. Every receptor here comes from a young woman with stable Graves' hyperthyroidism.

The chain joins TRBV7-2 to TRBJ2-2; D remains unclear. There are 12 residues in the CDR3. Trimming pared 2 bases from V and 7 bases from J, leaving 5 bases between. Germline lookup yields CDR1 SGHTA and CDR2 FQGNSA. CDR3 residues: CASSLYIGELFF. The DNA for the CDR3 is TGTGCCAGCAGCTTATATATCGGGGAGCTGTTTTTT.

The V call is TRBV10-3, the J call TRBJ2-7; D might be TRBD1 (5 bases). Germline CDR1 is ENHRY and CDR2 is SYGVKD. Trimming cost V 2 bases and J 5 bases, with 13 bases left between them. This CDR3 comprises 14 residues. The CDR3 DNA follows: TGTGCCATCAGTGAGAGACCAGGGAAGGACGAGCAGTACTTC. Translation: CAISERPGKDEQYF.

This clonotype was seen repeatedly, ten times or more. The chain has TRBV28 and TRBJ1-3; TRBD1 matches at 7 bases. Germline CDR1 is MDHEN and CDR2 is SYDVKM. The CDR3 loop spans 15 amino acids. V trimming: 10 bases; J trimming: 0 bases; junction bases outside the gene matches: 9. CDR3 sequence (DNA): TGTGCCACTACGGGACAGCGACACTCTGGAAACACCATATATTTT. It is translated as CATTGQRHSGNTIYF.

This clonotype was seen at least ten times. The V call is TRBV15, the J call TRBJ1-2, with 7 bases identical to TRBD1. This CDR3 has 15 residues. With 7 bases clipped from V and 5 bases from J, the junction kept 13 bases outside the gene matches. CDR1 and CDR2 (germline): LNHNV, YYDKDF (reference sequence). Written as DNA, the CDR3 is TGTGCCACCACCCGAGGGGCAGGGGGGTCATATGGCTACACCTTC. It is translated as CATTRGAGGSYGYTF.

Many counts were recorded for this clonotype. As the CDR3 is not closed by the conserved phenylalanine or tryptophan, this likely results from a read error. V gene TRBV12-3 or TRBV12-4 combines with J gene TRBJ1-1, with TRBD1 as a possible D gene (6 bases). The length of the CDR3 is 15 residues. The germline V and J ends were trimmed by 5 bases and 3 bases, with 16 bases remaining between them. CDR3 coding DNA: TGTGCCAGCAGTGCCGAGGACAGCATGGACACTGAAGCTTTCCTT. It translates to CASSAEDSMDTEAFL.

The CDR3: CASTFGGTQYF. CDR3 in DNA: TGTGCCAGCACCTTTGGCGGGACCCAGTACTTC. The chain is built from TRBV12-3 or TRBV12-4 and TRBJ2-5; no firm D call. V lost 7 bases, J lost 7 bases, and 10 bases lay in between. The CDR3 runs 11 residues.